This T cell receptor (beta chain) comes out of a study of control samples from healthy donors and cancer patients. Profiling relied on immunoSEQ multiplex PCR, and the TCRdb table lists in-frame clones only, not all of them. This sample carries under 100,000 clones, approximately 90% of them seen once, and the ten largest clones take roughly 14%. The CDR3 totals 12 residues. Germline V lookup: CDR1 KGHSH, CDR2 LQKENI. V shed 3 bases and J shed 4 bases, with 6 bases lying between them. Sequenced material: blood. The TCR originated in a woman in her seventies in good health. The chain is built from TRBV18 and TRBJ1-1; D remains unclear. The CDR3 region is CASSPSGTEAFF. The CDR3 DNA sequence: TGTGCCAGCTCACCGAGTGGCACTGAAGCTTTCTTT.